The sequence of this TCR beta chain was determined in a study of T cells after yellow fever vaccination. TCRdb passed the 5' RACE reads through MiXCR, listing each CDR3 protein once. The profile shows hundreds of thousands of distinct CDR3 sequences, 8.5% to 10% of them singletons. Germline CDR1 reads SGHDT; CDR2 reads YYEEEE. The CDR3 covers 13 residues. V gave up 4 bases and J gave up 7 bases, with 12 bases separating them. This receptor was obtained from a man in his late teens or twenties who received the YFV17D yellow fever vaccine. Sample: PBMCs, taken on the day of the first yellow fever vaccination. The genes are TRBV5-6 and TRBJ1-5; D remains unclear. The CDR3 bases are TGTGCCAGCAGCAAGCAGGTAAGGCAGCCCCAGCATTTT. It translates to CASSKQVRQPQHF.